This TCR beta chain was documented in a study of CD8 T cells in Susac syndrome. Germline CDR1 reads MGHRA; CDR2 reads YSYEKL. The CDR3 extends over 18 amino acids. V gave up 3 bases and J gave up 2 bases; unmatched junction bases: 9. Random-hexamer reverse transcription was applied to about 0.45 to 1 ug RNA. Amplification of TCR beta CDR3 spanned 54 Vbeta and 13 Jbeta via immunoSEQ multiplex PCR. A single record per CDR3 protein comes from TCRdb applying MiXCR to the immunoSEQ multiplex PCR reads. The data hold 100,000 or so distinct CDR3 sequences, with about 90% observed a single time. The genes are TRBV4-1 and TRBJ2-1; 11 bases line up with TRBD1. Sequencing input: CD8+ T cells from PBMCs. This TCR came from a human donor in good health. CDR3 nucleotides: TGCGCCAGCAGCCAGTGGACAGGGGGCATAGTGACCTACAATGAGCAGTTCTTC. It yields the protein CASSQWTGGIVTYNEQFF.